This is a list of T cell receptor beta chains from one sample in a study of a mutant IDH1 vaccine in newly diagnosed glioma. For these TCRs, the target antigens are not known. The table came from immunoSEQ multiplex PCR; TCRdb's copy has only in-frame clones and leaves some out. The sample records 45,000 to 60,000 clones, around 90% being singletons. The starting material was PBMCs, obtained from a glioma patient whose treatment included an IDH1 peptide vaccine. Receptors originate from a woman in her thirties or forties with glioma. Each CDR3 is given with its conserved first and last residue.

cdr3_length	v_call	cdr3_aa
16	TRBV6-4	CASSDSGQGDTNEQFF
12	TRBV5-6	CASSSNRYRGNF
15	TRBV7-9	CASSLEQGGNTEAFF
15	TRBV5-4	CASSLVLAGTDTQYF
15	TRBV29-1	CSVEEPNRPDGEQFF
15	TRBV5-6	CASSLVGGIGETQYF
14	TRBV2	CASSGTGGIYEQYF
13	TRBV4-2	CASSQQPNYGYTF
14	TRBV2	CASSGQGGNSPLHF
13	TRBV2	CASRDSDLYEQYF
16	TRBV6-6	CASSYVPDPNGEPQHF
15	TRBV15	CATGGRSAGSYEQYF
12	TRBV7-8	CASSSGGREQFF
15	TRBV6-1	CASSAAVLSGNTIYF